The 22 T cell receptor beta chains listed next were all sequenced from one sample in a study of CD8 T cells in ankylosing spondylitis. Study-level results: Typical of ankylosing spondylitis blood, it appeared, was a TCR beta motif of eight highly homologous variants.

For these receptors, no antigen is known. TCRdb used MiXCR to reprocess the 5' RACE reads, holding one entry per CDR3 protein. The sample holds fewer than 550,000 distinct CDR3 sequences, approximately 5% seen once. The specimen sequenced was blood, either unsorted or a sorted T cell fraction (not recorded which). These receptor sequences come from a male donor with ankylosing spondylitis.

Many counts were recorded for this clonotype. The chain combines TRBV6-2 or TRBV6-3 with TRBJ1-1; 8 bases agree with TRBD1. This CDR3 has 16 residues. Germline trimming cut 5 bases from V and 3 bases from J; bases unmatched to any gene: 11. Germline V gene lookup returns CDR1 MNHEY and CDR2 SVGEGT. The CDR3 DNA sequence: TGTGCCAGCAGTCCAATTCGGACAGGGAGGCACACTGAAGCTTTCTTT. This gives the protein CASSPIRTGRHTEAFF.

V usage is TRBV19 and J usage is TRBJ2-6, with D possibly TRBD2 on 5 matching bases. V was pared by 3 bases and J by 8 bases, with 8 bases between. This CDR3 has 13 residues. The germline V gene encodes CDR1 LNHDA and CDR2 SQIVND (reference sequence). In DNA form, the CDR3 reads TGTGCCAGTAGTATTCGGGGAACCAACGTCCTGACTTTC. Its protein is CASSIRGTNVLTF.

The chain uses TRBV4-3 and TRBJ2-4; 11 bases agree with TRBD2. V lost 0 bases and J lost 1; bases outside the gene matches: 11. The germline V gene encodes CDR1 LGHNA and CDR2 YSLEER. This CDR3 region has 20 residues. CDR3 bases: TGCGCCAGCAGCCAAGATTTGGGTAGCGGGGGGGCTGGGGCCAAAAACATTCAGTACTTC. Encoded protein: CASSQDLGSGGAGAKNIQYF.

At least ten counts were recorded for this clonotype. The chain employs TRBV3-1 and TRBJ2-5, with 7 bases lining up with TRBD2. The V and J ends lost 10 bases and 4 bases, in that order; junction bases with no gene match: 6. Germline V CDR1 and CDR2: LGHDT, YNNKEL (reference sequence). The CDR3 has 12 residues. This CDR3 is CAISGGGETQYF. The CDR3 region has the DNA TGTGCCATCTCTGGCGGGGGAGAGACCCAGTACTTC.

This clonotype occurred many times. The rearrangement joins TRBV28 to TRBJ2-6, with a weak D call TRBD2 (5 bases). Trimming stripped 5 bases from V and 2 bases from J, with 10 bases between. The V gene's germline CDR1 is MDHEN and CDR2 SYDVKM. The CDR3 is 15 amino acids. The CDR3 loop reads CASSPPGTGANVLTF. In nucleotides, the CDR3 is TGTGCCAGCAGTCCCCCGGGAACTGGGGCCAACGTCCTGACTTTC.

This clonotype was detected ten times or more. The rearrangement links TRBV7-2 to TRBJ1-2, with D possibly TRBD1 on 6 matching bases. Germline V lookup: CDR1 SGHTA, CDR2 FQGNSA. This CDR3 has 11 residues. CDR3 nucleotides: TGTGCTCCAGGGGAGAACTATGGCTACACCTTC. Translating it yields CAPGENYGYTF.

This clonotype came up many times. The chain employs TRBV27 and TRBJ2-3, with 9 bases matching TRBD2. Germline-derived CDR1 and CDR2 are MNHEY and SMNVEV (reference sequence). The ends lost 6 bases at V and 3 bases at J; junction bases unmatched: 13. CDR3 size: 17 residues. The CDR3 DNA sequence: TGTGCCAGCAGCCGGGTAGCGGGAGCTGGGATAACAGATACGCAGTATTTT. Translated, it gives CASSRVAGAGITDTQYF.

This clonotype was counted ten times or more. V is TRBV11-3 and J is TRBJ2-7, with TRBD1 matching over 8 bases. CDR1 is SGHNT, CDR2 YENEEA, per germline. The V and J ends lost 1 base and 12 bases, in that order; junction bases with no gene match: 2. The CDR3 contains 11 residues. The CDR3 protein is CASSLGQGLYF. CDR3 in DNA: TGTGCCAGCAGCTTAGGACAGGGGCTGTACTTC.

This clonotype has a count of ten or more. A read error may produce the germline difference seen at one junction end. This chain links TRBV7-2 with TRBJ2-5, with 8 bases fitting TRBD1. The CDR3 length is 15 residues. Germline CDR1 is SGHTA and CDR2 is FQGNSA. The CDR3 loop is CASSLISGGVETQYF. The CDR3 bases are TGTGCTAGCAGCTTAATTTCAGGGGGCGTGGAGACCCAGTACTTC. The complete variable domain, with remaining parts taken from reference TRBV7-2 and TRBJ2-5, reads GAGVSQSPSNKVTEKGKDVELRCDPISGHTALYWYRQSLGQGLEFLIYFQGNSAPDKSGLPSDRFSAERTGGSVSTLTIQRTQQEDSAVYLCASSLISGGVETQYFGPGTRLLVL.

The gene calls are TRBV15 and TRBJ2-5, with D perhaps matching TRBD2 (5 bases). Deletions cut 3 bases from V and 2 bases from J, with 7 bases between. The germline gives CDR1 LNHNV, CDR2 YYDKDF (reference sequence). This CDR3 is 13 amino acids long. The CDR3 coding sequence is TGTGCCACCAGCAGGGACTTTCAAGAGACCCAGTACTTC. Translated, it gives CATSRDFQETQYF. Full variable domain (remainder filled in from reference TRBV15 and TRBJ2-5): DAMVIQNPRYQVTQFGKPVTLSCSQTLNHNVMYWYQQKSSQAPKLLFHYYDKDFNNEADTPDNFQSRRPNTSFCFLDIRSPGLGDTAMYLCATSRDFQETQYFGPGTRLLVL.

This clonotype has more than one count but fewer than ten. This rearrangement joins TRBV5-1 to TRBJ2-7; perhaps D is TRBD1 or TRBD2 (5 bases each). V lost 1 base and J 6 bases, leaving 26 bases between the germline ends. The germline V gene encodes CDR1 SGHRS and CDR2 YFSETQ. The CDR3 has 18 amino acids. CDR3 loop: CASSLLGGLDTPTVEQYF. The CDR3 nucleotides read TGCGCCAGCAGCTTGCTTGGGGGATTGGACACACCGACGGTCGAGCAGTACTTC.

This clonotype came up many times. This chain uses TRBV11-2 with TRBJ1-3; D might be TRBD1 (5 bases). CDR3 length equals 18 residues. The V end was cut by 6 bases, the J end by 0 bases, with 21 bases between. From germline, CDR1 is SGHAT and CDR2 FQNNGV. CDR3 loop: CASSPGFGDAISGNTIYF. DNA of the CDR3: TGTGCCAGCAGTCCCGGGTTTGGGGACGCCATCTCTGGAAACACCATATATTTT.

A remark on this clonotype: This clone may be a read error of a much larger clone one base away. CDR3 DNA sequence: TGCAGTGCTAGATATAGGGCGGGGGAGGCCCAGTACTTC. Protein product: CSARYRAGEAQYF. The V and J genes are TRBV20-1 and TRBJ2-5; 7 bases are a match to TRBD2. The V gene's germline CDR1 is DFQATT and CDR2 SNEGSKA (reference sequence). The CDR3 is 13 amino acids. J gave up 9 bases and V 2 bases, and 9 bases lay outside the gene matches.

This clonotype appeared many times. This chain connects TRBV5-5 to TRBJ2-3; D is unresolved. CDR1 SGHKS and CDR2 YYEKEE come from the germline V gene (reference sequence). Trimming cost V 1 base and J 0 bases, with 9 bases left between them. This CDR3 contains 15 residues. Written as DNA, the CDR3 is TGTGCCAGCAGCTTGTTACTCGAGAGCACAGATACGCAGTATTTT. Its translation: CASSLLLESTDTQYF.

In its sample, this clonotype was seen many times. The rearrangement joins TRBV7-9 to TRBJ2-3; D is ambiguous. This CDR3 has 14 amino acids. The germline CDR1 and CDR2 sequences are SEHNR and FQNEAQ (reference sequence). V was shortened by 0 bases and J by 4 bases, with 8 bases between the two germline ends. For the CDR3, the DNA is TGTGCCAGCAGCTTAGCGGCGGCAGCAGATACGCAGTATTTT. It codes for CASSLAAAADTQYF.

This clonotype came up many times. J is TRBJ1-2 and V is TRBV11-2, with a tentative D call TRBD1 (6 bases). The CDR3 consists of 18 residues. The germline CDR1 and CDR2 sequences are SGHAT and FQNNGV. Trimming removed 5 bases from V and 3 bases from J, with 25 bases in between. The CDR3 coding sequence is TGTGCCAGCAGCCCTCCATCCTTTTTGGGGGGCGTCGACTATGGCTACACCTTC. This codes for CASSPPSFLGGVDYGYTF.

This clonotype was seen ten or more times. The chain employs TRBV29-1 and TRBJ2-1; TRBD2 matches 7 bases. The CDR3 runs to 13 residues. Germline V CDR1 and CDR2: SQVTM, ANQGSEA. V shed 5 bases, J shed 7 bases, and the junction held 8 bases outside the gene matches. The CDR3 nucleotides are TGCAGCGTTATAGACCTAGCGGTTAATGAGCAGTTCTTC. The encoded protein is CSVIDLAVNEQFF.

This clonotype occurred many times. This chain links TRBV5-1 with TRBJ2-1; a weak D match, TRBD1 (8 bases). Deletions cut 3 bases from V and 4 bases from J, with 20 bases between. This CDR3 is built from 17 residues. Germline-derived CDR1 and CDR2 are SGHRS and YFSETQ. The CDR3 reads CASSSYYTGGGYNEQFF. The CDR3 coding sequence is TGCGCCAGCAGCTCCTATTACACAGGGGGGGGTTACAATGAGCAGTTCTTC.

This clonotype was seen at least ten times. CDR3 region: CASSLREGATNEKLFF. CDR3 DNA: TGCGCCAGCAGCCTAAGGGAGGGTGCAACTAATGAAAAACTGTTTTTT. The rearrangement links TRBV4-3 to TRBJ1-4; no clear D gene. Germline-derived CDR1 and CDR2 are LGHNA and YSLEER. The CDR3 is 16 amino acids. Trimming stripped 4 bases from V and 0 bases from J, with 12 bases between.

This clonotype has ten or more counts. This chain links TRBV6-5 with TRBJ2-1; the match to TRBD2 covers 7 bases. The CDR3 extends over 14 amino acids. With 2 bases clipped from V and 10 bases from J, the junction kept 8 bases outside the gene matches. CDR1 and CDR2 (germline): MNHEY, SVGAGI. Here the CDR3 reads CASSYIGLVREQFF. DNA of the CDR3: TGTGCCAGCAGTTACATAGGACTAGTGAGGGAGCAGTTCTTC.

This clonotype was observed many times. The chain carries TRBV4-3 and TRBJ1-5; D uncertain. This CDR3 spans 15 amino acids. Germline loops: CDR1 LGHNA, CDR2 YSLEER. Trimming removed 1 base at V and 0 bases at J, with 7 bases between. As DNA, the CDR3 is TGCGCCAGCAGCCAAGTCTGGAGTAGCAATCAGCCCCAGCATTTT. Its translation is CASSQVWSSNQPQHF.

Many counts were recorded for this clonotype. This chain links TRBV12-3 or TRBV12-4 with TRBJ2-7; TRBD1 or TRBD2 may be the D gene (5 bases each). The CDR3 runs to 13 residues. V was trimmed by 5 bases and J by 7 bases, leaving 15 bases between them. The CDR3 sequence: CASSLEGEREQYF. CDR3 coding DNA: TGTGCCAGCAGTCTGGAAGGGGAGAGGGAGCAGTACTTC.